Listed below are T cell receptor beta chains from one sample, sequenced in a study of response to subunit inactivated influenza vaccine. TCRdb passed the RT-PCR reads through MiXCR, listing each CDR3 protein once. The sample has 150,000 to 200,000 distinct CDR3 sequences, about a tenth seen once; the top ten hold about an eighth. The sample here was non-naive T cells sorted from PBMCs, taken about 6 weeks after vaccination. Receptors were obtained from a man aged 50-59 years who received an inactivated influenza vaccine. The CDR3 runs from the conserved cysteine through the conserved F or W.

v_call	j_call	cdr3_aa
TRBV28	TRBJ2-7	CASKASGSEQYF
TRBV20-1	TRBJ2-3	CSAEGPIRTDTQYF
TRBV28	TRBJ2-3	CASTPAGSKGYAQYF
TRBV6-1	TRBJ1-6	CASSDGQPLHF
TRBV6-1	TRBJ2-7	CASSAVVAGISFTRDEQYF
TRBV4-2	TRBJ2-1	CASSQRTGGSSYNEQFF
TRBV27	TRBJ2-1	CASSLGLAVSYNEQFF
TRBV28	TRBJ1-2	CASSFPPGGYTF
TRBV7-8	TRBJ2-2	CASSLGTPRTGELFF
TRBV7-9	TRBJ2-7	CASSSVAGVLWEQYF